A single sample gave rise to the 27 T cell receptor beta chains below, sequenced in a study of beta chain features in type 1 diabetes. Whole-study findings and limits: Across all four CD4+ subsets, people with type 1 diabetes showed modestly shorter TCRB CDR3s.

Of the isolated RNA, all was reverse transcribed, and so the sequenced material was expressed TCRB transcripts. Sequencing was performed with immunoSEQ multiplex PCR; in TCRdb, only in-frame clones are kept and a portion is missing. The profile shows under 55,000 clones, about 40% of them singletons. Their antigens remain unidentified. The source material was Tregs from blood. The origin of the receptors is a man aged 30 to 39 with type 1 diabetes.

The gene calls are TRBV18 and TRBJ1-1; D possibly corresponds to TRBD1 (6 bases). Trimming took off 3 bases at V and 1 base at J, with 15 bases between the two ends. This CDR3 has 16 residues. Germline loops: CDR1 KGHSH, CDR2 LQKENI. The CDR3 loop reads CASSPQGTYPNTEAFF. CDR3 nucleotide sequence: TGTGCCAGCTCACCCCAGGGGACGTACCCGAACACTGAAGCTTTCTTT.

The CDR3: CASSMTGGETQYF. CDR3 DNA: TGTGCCAGCAGCATGACAGGCGGGGAGACCCAGTACTTC. The chain recombines TRBV5-4 with TRBJ2-5; possibly TRBD1 for D (6 bases). This CDR3 spans 13 amino acids. V lost 4 bases, J lost 5 bases, and 12 bases lay in between. The germline CDR1 and CDR2 sequences are SGHNT and YYREEE (reference sequence).

The chain links TRBV29-1 to TRBJ1-1; 7 bases map to TRBD1. V shed 7 bases and J 5 bases; nucleotides not matched to a gene: 10. Germline loops: CDR1 SQVTM, CDR2 ANQGSEA. The length of the CDR3 is 13 residues. The CDR3 sequence: CSGFNRGNTEAFF. CDR3 DNA sequence: TGCAGCGGATTTAACAGGGGAAATACTGAAGCTTTCTTT.

This clone was seen only a few times. The rearrangement uses TRBV18 and TRBJ2-1; the D gene is possibly TRBD1 (5 bases). This CDR3 contains 15 residues. V was pared by 3 bases and J by 2 bases, with 11 bases between. CDR1 and CDR2 from the germline V gene are KGHSH and LQKENI. CDR3 in amino acids: CASSPQWGAYNEQFF. The DNA of the CDR3 is TGTGCCAGCTCACCCCAGTGGGGCGCCTACAATGAGCAGTTCTTC.

The chain carries TRBV30 and TRBJ2-5; TRBD2 matches 10 bases. The CDR3 is made up of 15 amino acids. Germline CDR1 reads GTSNPN; CDR2 reads SVGIG (reference sequence). The ends lost 4 bases at V and 0 bases at J; junction bases unmatched: 5. CDR3 amino acids: CAWKVSGRYQETQYF. CDR3 bases: TGTGCCTGGAAAGTTAGCGGGAGGTACCAAGAGACCCAGTACTTC.

Only a few counts were recorded for this clone. The V and J genes are TRBV7-9 and TRBJ1-1; 10 bases align to TRBD1. Per the germline V gene, CDR1 is SEHNR and CDR2 is FQNEAQ (reference sequence). V trimming: 3 bases; J trimming: 11 bases; junction bases outside the gene matches: 3. The CDR3 spans 12 residues. As DNA, the CDR3 is TGTGCCAGCAGCTTGGGACAGGGGTTGGCTTTCTTT. It specifies CASSLGQGLAFF. Combining the CDR3 with reference TRBV7-9 and TRBJ1-1 gives the whole variable domain DTGVSQNPRHKITKRGQNVTFRCDPISEHNRLYWYRQTLGQGPEFLTYFQNEAQLEKSRLLSDRFSAERPKGSFSTLEIQRTEQGDSAMYLCASSLGQGLAFFGQGTRLTVV.

This clone was seen a handful of times. The chain joins TRBV29-1 to TRBJ2-7, with D possibly TRBD2 on 7 matching bases. Germline V gives CDR1 SQVTM, CDR2 ANQGSEA. The V end was cut by 7 bases, the J end by 5 bases, with 15 bases between. The CDR3 totals 12 residues. CDR3 residues: CSAGRGAHEQYF. The CDR3 coding sequence is TGCAGCGCCGGTCGGGGGGCCCACGAGCAGTACTTC.

V is TRBV9 and J is TRBJ2-1; 9 bases are shared with TRBD1. The V gene end was trimmed by 4 bases and the J gene end by 7 bases; junction bases not matched to a gene: 9. The CDR3 consists of 15 residues. Germline V CDR1 and CDR2: SGDLS, YYNGEE. The CDR3 DNA reads TGTGCCAGCAGCCCGGGACAGGGCACTGTGAATGAGCAGTTCTTC. This gives the protein CASSPGQGTVNEQFF.

The chain carries TRBV18 and TRBJ1-2; tentative D call: TRBD1 (5 bases). The germline CDR1 and CDR2 sequences are KGHSH and LQKENI. This CDR3 is built from 14 residues. The V end was cut by 2 bases, the J end by 4 bases, with 11 bases between. CDR3: CASSPARDFYGYTF. Here the CDR3 DNA reads TGTGCCAGCTCACCAGCAAGGGACTTCTATGGCTACACCTTC.

This clone was detected a few times. V gene TRBV5-1 combines with J gene TRBJ2-6; TRBD2 is a possible D gene (5 bases). Per germline, CDR1 SGHRS and CDR2 YFSETQ. Trimming removed 4 bases at V and 14 bases at J, with 13 bases between. The length of the CDR3 is 12 residues. DNA for the CDR3: TGCGCCAGCAGCCCTGACGAGGGCCTCCTGACTTTC. Translating gives CASSPDEGLLTF.

The chain recombines TRBV5-1 with TRBJ2-5, with D possibly being TRBD2 (6 bases). Germline CDR1 is SGHRS and CDR2 is YFSETQ. Trimming left V 4 bases short and J 5 bases short, with 18 bases between. CDR3 length: 15 amino acids. The CDR3 bases are TGCGCCAGCAGCGTTTCCGGGGGAGTCGGGGAGACCCAGTACTTC. Its translation: CASSVSGGVGETQYF.

The chain employs TRBV7-9 and TRBJ2-3; D gene ambiguous. This CDR3 region has 17 residues. Germline V gene sequence: CDR1 SEHNR, CDR2 FQNEAQ (reference sequence). Trimming shortened V by 2 bases and J by 2 bases, and 17 bases separated the two germline ends. The CDR3 sequence is CASSLSPFGQDTDTQYF. For the CDR3, the DNA is TGTGCCAGCAGCTTATCCCCATTTGGGCAGGACACAGATACGCAGTATTTT.

This chain uses TRBV7-6 with TRBJ1-4, with no clear D. V lost 1 base and J 3 bases, leaving 6 bases between the germline ends. This CDR3 is built from 14 residues. Germline V gives CDR1 SGHVS, CDR2 FNYEAQ. The CDR3 here is CASSLEAANEKLFF. The CDR3 nucleotides read TGTGCCAGCAGCTTAGAGGCGGCTAATGAAAAACTGTTTTTT.

V and J are TRBV10-3 and TRBJ1-1; TRBD1 is a possible D gene (5 bases). Germline CDR1 reads ENHRY; CDR2 reads SYGVKD. The ends were cut back, 0 bases at V and 8 bases at J, with 10 bases in the middle. CDR3 size: 13 residues. This CDR3 reads CAISESRTIEAFF. Here the CDR3 DNA reads TGTGCCATCAGTGAGTCGCGGACAATCGAAGCTTTCTTT.

This clone was seen only a few times. The V and J genes are TRBV7-8 and TRBJ2-1; weak D call: TRBD2 (5 bases). The CDR3 is 18 amino acids. The ends were cut back, 3 bases at V and 0 bases at J, with 18 bases in the middle. Germline CDR1 SGHVS, CDR2 FQNEAQ. The CDR3 DNA sequence: TGTGCCAGCAGCTTTAGAGGCGGACTCGGTCGCTCCTACAATGAGCAGTTCTTC. It is translated as CASSFRGGLGRSYNEQFF. The entire variable domain, with the rest obtained from reference TRBV7-8 and TRBJ2-1, is as follows: GAGVSQSPRYKVAKRGQDVALRCDPISGHVSLFWYQQALGQGPEFLTYFQNEAQLDKSGLPSDRFFAERPEGSVSTLKIQRTQQEDSAVYLCASSFRGGLGRSYNEQFFGPGTRLTVL.

The chain has TRBV25-1 and TRBJ2-3, with D perhaps matching TRBD1 (5 bases). CDR1 and CDR2 from the germline V gene are MGHDK and SYGVNS. With 2 bases removed from V and 1 base from J, the gap between germline ends came to 13 bases. This CDR3 is 16 amino acids long. CDR3 region: CASSEQQAVGTDTQYF. Written as DNA, the CDR3 is TGTGCCAGCAGTGAACAACAGGCCGTAGGCACAGATACGCAGTATTTT.

The DNA for the CDR3 is TGCGCCAGCAGCTTGGCCATCGTTCTAGCGGACACAGATACGCAGTATTTT. Amino acids: CASSLAIVLADTDTQYF. The V and J genes are TRBV5-1 and TRBJ2-3; 7 positions agree with TRBD2. The germline V gene encodes CDR1 SGHRS and CDR2 YFSETQ. Losses at the gene ends were 0 bases for V and 2 bases for J; bases not matched to a gene: 9. The CDR3 contains 17 residues.

The V call is TRBV6-1, the J call TRBJ2-7; a weak D match, TRBD2 (5 bases). The CDR3 loop spans 16 amino acids. Germline V CDR1 and CDR2: MNHNS, SASEGT. The V and J ends lost 4 bases and 4 bases respectively, with 20 bases between them. In nucleotides, the CDR3 is TGTGCCAGCAGTGGGGTGCTCCAAGCGGCCACTTACGAGCAGTACTTC. Residues: CASSGVLQAATYEQYF.

The chain's CDR3 is CASLESSGNTIYF. The CDR3 nucleotides are TGTGCCAGCCTCGAGAGCTCTGGAAACACCATATATTTT. This sequence joins TRBV7-9 and TRBJ1-3; D gene uncertain. With 8 bases removed from V and 0 bases from J, the gap between germline ends came to 8 bases. The CDR3 length is 13 residues. Looked up from germline, CDR1 is SEHNR and CDR2 is FQNEAQ (reference sequence).

The rearrangement uses TRBV28 and TRBJ2-7; D gene ambiguous. Trimming removed 5 bases from V and 1 base from J, with 9 bases in between. The V gene's germline CDR1 is MDHEN and CDR2 SYDVKM. CDR3 size: 13 residues. CDR3 in DNA: TGTGCCAGCAGTCTACCCACGTCCTACGAGCAGTACTTC. Residues: CASSLPTSYEQYF.

This clone was found once. This rearrangement joins TRBV2 to TRBJ2-7; D ambiguous. Per germline, CDR1 SNHLY and CDR2 FYNNEI. This CDR3 contains 12 residues. V lost 0 bases and J lost 11, with 11 bases in between. CDR3 sequence: CASSEATGCKYF. CDR3 DNA sequence: TGTGCCAGCAGTGAAGCAACCGGTTGTAAGTACTTC.

This clone occurred a few times. The genes are TRBV7-8 and TRBJ2-7; 8 positions agree with TRBD1. The CDR3 is made up of 12 amino acids. J gave up 6 bases and V 5 bases, and 3 bases lay outside the gene matches. Per the germline V gene, CDR1 is SGHVS and CDR2 is FQNEAQ. CDR3 in amino acids: CASSRDRGEQYF. For the CDR3, the DNA is TGTGCCAGCAGCAGAGACAGGGGCGAGCAGTACTTC.

The rearrangement joins TRBV5-1 to TRBJ2-5; TRBD1 aligns across 9 bases. Unmatched junction bases numbered 9, after V lost 1 base and J lost 5 bases. Germline V gene data show CDR1 as SGHRS and CDR2 as YFSETQ. The CDR3 contains 16 residues. The CDR3 region is CASSLLPGTGQETQYF. The DNA for the CDR3 is TGCGCCAGCAGCTTGTTGCCTGGGACAGGGCAGGAGACCCAGTACTTC.

This clone has just a few counts. V is TRBV27 and J is TRBJ1-2, with D maybe TRBD1 (6 bases). The length of the CDR3 is 15 residues. Germline values: CDR1 MNHEY, CDR2 SMNVEV (reference sequence). Trimming shortened V by 5 bases and J by 4 bases, and 17 bases separated the two germline ends. CDR3 protein: CASSEQGLSIYGYTF. Here the CDR3 DNA reads TGTGCCAGCAGTGAACAGGGCCTAAGCATCTATGGCTACACCTTC.

This clone was picked up one time. The V gene is TRBV6-1, the J gene TRBJ2-2; 8 bases agree with TRBD2. This CDR3 is 17 amino acids long. Germline CDR1 is MNHNS and CDR2 is SASEGT. V shed 1 base, J shed 6 bases, and the junction held 10 bases outside the gene matches. The CDR3 sequence is CASSEGGLAGRAGELFF. CDR3 sequence (DNA): TGTGCCAGCAGTGAAGGGGGATTAGCGGGAAGGGCCGGGGAGCTGTTTTTT.

J is TRBJ2-5 and V is TRBV5-1; D is possibly TRBD1 (6 bases). V shed 4 bases and J shed 3 bases, with 13 bases lying between them. CDR3 length: 14 amino acids. Germline lookup yields CDR1 SGHRS and CDR2 YFSETQ. The CDR3, as DNA: TGCGCCAGCAGCCCCGGACAGTCAGAAGAGACCCAGTACTTC. It is translated as CASSPGQSEETQYF.

The table lists this clone with many counts. This chain links TRBV4-3 with TRBJ2-3; 14 positions agree with TRBD2. V shed 0 bases and J 7 bases; nucleotides not matched to a gene: 3. CDR1 and CDR2 from the germline V gene are LGHNA and YSLEER. The CDR3 sequence is 16 residues long. The CDR3, as DNA: TGCGCCAGCAGCCAAGATGGGACTAGCGGGAGTTATACGCAGTATTTT. The encoded protein is CASSQDGTSGSYTQYF.